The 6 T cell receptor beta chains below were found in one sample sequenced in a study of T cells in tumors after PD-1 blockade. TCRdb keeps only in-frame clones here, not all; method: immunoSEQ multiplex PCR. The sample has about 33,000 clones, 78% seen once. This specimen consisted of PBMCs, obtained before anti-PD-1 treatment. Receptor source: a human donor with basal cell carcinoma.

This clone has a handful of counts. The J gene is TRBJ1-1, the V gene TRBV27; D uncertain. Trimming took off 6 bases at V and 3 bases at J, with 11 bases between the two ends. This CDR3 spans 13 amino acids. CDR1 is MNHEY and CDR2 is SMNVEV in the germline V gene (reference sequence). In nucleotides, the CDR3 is TGTGCCAGCAGGCTCCGGAGGGACACTGAAGCTTTCTTT. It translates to CASRLRRDTEAFF.

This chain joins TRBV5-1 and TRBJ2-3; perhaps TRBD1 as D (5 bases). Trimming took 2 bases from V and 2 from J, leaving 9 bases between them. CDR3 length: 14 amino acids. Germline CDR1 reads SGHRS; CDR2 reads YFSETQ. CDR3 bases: TGCGCCAGCAGCTTAATGGACAACACAGATACGCAGTATTTT. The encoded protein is CASSLMDNTDTQYF.

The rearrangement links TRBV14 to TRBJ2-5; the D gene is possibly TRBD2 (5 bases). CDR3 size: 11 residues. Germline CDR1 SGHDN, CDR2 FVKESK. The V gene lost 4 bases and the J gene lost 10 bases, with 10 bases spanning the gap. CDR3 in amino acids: CASSRERLQYF. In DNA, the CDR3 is TGTGCCAGCAGCCGGGAGCGCCTCCAGTACTTC.

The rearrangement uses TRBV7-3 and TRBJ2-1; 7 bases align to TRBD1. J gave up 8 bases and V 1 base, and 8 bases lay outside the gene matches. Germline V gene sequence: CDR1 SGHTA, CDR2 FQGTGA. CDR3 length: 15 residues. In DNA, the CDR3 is TGTGCCAGCAGCTTAAACAGGGGCGGTCGGGATGAGCAGTTCTTC. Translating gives CASSLNRGGRDEQFF.

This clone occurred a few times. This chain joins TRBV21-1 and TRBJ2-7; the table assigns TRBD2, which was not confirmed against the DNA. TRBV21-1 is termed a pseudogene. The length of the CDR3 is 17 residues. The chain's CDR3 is CASSKMWGDIVIYEQYF. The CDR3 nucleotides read TGTGCCAGCAGCAAAATGTGGGGGGATATAGTCATCTACGAGCAGTACTTC.

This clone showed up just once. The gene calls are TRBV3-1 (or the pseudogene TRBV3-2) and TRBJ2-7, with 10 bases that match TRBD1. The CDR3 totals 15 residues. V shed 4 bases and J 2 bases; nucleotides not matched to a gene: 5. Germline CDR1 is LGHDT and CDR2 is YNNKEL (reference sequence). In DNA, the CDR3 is TGTGCCAGCAGCCTGGACAGGGGGTCCACCTACGAGCAGTACTTC. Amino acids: CASSLDRGSTYEQYF.